A selection of T cell receptor beta chains follows, all from one sample in a study of monozygotic twins with inflammatory bowel disease. TCRdb re-called the 5' RACE reads and shows each CDR3 protein once, DNA omitted. This sample's table reports 330,000 or so distinct CDR3 sequences. The sample comprised blood. The receptors were sampled from a human donor with ulcerative colitis or Crohn's disease, or a healthy co-twin of an affected twin (not recorded which). Each CDR3 is given with its conserved first and last residue.

J gene | V gene | CDR3 protein
TRBJ2-5 | TRBV5-1 | CASSYSGTGNQETQYF
TRBJ1-2 | TRBV11-2 | CASSPPRGPNYGYTF
TRBJ1-5 | TRBV4-1 | CASSLLGGPQHF
TRBJ2-1 | TRBV5-4 | CASSLVGREQFF
TRBJ2-1 | TRBV27 | CASTKSGTSSYNEQFF
TRBJ2-7 | TRBV7-9 | CASSRQYRENEQYF
TRBJ2-5 | TRBV28 | CASSPNAETQYF
TRBJ2-3 | TRBV5-1 | CASSLDGGEFSDTQYF
TRBJ1-1 | TRBV20-1 | CSASRTDRVYTEAFF
TRBJ2-5 | TRBV7-6 | CASSSGGGPQETQYF
TRBJ1-2 | TRBV5-1 | CASSLEGRGSGGYTF
TRBJ2-3 | TRBV28 | CASRLASDTQYF
TRBJ2-1 | TRBV29-1 | CSVVTGTLDNEQFF
TRBJ2-6 | TRBV5-1 | CASSLDLGGAGANVLTF
TRBJ1-1 | TRBV10-3 | CAIASREGEQEAFF
TRBJ2-5 | TRBV12-3/TRBV12-4 | CASSPGGLRETQYF
TRBJ2-5 | TRBV5-1 | CASSLTSSGSLGEETQYF
TRBJ1-2 | TRBV12-3/TRBV12-4 | CASSYSSGTLNGYTF
TRBJ2-7 | TRBV6-1 | CASSDLWDRVVEQYF
TRBJ1-2 | TRBV20-1 | CSASSGGGGGYTF
TRBJ2-1 | TRBV7-9 | CASSLGPFEQFF
TRBJ2-3 | TRBV28 | CASSLWSLAGVKSSTDTQYF
TRBJ2-1 | TRBV7-2 | CASSQDRVNNEQFF
TRBJ2-1 | TRBV3-1 | CATTGSRNEQFF
TRBJ2-2 | TRBV7-2 | CASSLAGGTLTGELFF
TRBJ2-3 | TRBV4-3 | CASSQDGADTQYF
TRBJ1-2 | TRBV20-1 | CSAVTANYGYTF
TRBJ2-5 | TRBV3-1 | CASSQSSRGRETQYF
TRBJ1-1 | TRBV6-1 | CASSPNRGGTEAFF
TRBJ2-7 | TRBV4-3 | CASSQRSGTYEQYF
TRBJ2-3 | TRBV5-1 | CASSLALATDMQYF
TRBJ1-5 | TRBV7-2 | CASSNRDRGNQPQHF
TRBJ1-2 | TRBV28 | CASRAEGGYTF
TRBJ2-3 | TRBV3-1 | CASSQFEREGPDTQYF
TRBJ2-3 | TRBV11-1 | CASSPTGQGARGGITDTQYF
TRBJ2-5 | TRBV7-2 | CASSLIDSQETQYF
TRBJ2-7 | TRBV18 | CASSVTGQGYEQYF
TRBJ1-4 | TRBV30 | CAWSGEGRHEKLFF
TRBJ1-2 | TRBV20-1 | CSAFQLNYGYTF
TRBJ2-3 | TRBV5-4 | CASSLEAGPSTDTQYF
TRBJ2-1 | TRBV5-8 | CASRPGGAGQFF
TRBJ1-1 | TRBV7-9 | CASSLVSGRHTEAFF
TRBJ2-7 | TRBV13 | CASSHGTGMPPVGGYEQYF
TRBJ2-1 | TRBV11-2 | CASSWGGANEQFF
TRBJ1-4 | TRBV5-1 | CASSHGQGGEKLFF
TRBJ1-1 | TRBV7-9 | CASSLADTTEAFF
TRBJ2-1 | TRBV20-1 | CSAPFPGQGYNEQFF
TRBJ2-1 | TRBV20-1 | CSARTGTSVEQFF
TRBJ2-2 | TRBV10-3 | CAISSDVNTGELFF
TRBJ2-1 | TRBV20-1 | CSARALLDGTYNEQFF
TRBJ1-2 | TRBV20-1 | CSADDRTGRGYTF
TRBJ1-2 | TRBV6-1 | CASVARQRGEYGYTF
TRBJ2-7 | TRBV6-2/TRBV6-3 | CASSYDAGSYEQYF
TRBJ2-2 | TRBV19 | CASSPESLTAGTGELFF
TRBJ1-5 | TRBV5-5 | CASSSLQSNQPQHF
TRBJ1-6 | TRBV20-1 | CSASKGSYNSPLHF
TRBJ2-6 | TRBV29-1 | CSVEDRSGANVLTF
TRBJ1-1 | TRBV7-8 | CASSDDRGLNTEAFF
TRBJ1-1 | TRBV29-1 | CSVGRVENTEAFF